A single sample is the source of the 9 T cell receptor beta chains below, sequenced in a study of blood T cell repertoires in COVID-19. This table comes from immunoSEQ multiplex PCR, and its TCRdb copy is limited to in-frame clones, with some not included. The table has about 110,000 clones, about four fifths seen once. The sequencing sample was made of peripheral blood. These receptors were collected from a woman between 65 and 79 years old with acute or convalescent COVID-19.

The chain couples TRBV7-8 to TRBJ2-1; 12 nucleotides align to TRBD2. Germline CDR1 and CDR2: SGHVS and FQNEAQ. Unmatched junction bases numbered 6, after V lost 6 bases and J lost 6 bases. The length of the CDR3 is 15 residues. This chain's CDR3 is CASRPPSGGANEQFF. For the CDR3, the DNA is TGTGCCAGCAGGCCCCCTAGCGGGGGGGCCAATGAGCAGTTCTTC.

The chain links TRBV18 to TRBJ2-1, with 12 positions matching TRBD2. The CDR3 sequence is 18 residues long. Germline-derived CDR1 and CDR2 are KGHSH and LQKENI. The ends lost 3 bases at V and 3 bases at J; junction bases unmatched: 9. The DNA of the CDR3 is TGTGCCAGCTCACCGATGACTAGCGGGGGCCAAATCTACAATGAGCAGTTCTTC. Translating it yields CASSPMTSGGQIYNEQFF.

This clone came up a few times. This rearrangement joins TRBV6-5 to TRBJ1-2; a possible D gene is TRBD1 (6 bases). Germline values: CDR1 MNHEY, CDR2 SVGAGI. The CDR3 loop spans 13 amino acids. Trimming left V 7 bases short and J 1 base short, with 10 bases between. The CDR3 protein is CASNPGHNYGYTF. In DNA form, the CDR3 reads TGTGCCAGCAATCCGGGACATAACTATGGCTACACCTTC.

In DNA, the CDR3 is TGTGCCAGCAGCCACGAGGGAGGGAGCAATGAGCAGTTCTTC. Translating gives CASSHEGGSNEQFF. V gene TRBV3-1 (or the pseudogene TRBV3-2) combines with J gene TRBJ2-1, with 7 bases aligning to TRBD2. CDR3 length: 14 residues. The V gene's germline CDR1 is LGHDT and CDR2 YNNKEL (reference sequence). The ends lost 3 bases at V and 6 bases at J; junction bases unmatched: 5.

J is TRBJ2-3 and V is TRBV27, with TRBD2 as a possible D gene (6 bases). Trimming left V 5 bases short and J 5 bases short, with 14 bases between. The CDR3 has 14 residues. CDR1 and CDR2 from the germline V gene are MNHEY and SMNVEV (reference sequence). CDR3 sequence reads: CASSPTATRDTQYF. The CDR3 DNA reads TGTGCCAGCAGTCCAACCGCGACTAGAGATACGCAGTATTTT.

This clone was counted only a few times. The chain uses TRBV27 and TRBJ2-1; 12 bases fit TRBD2. The CDR3 is 20 amino acids. Losses at the gene ends were 4 bases for V and 0 bases for J; bases not matched to a gene: 13. Germline V lookup: CDR1 MNHEY, CDR2 SMNVEV (reference sequence). CDR3 coding DNA: TGTGCCAGCAGTTCCAAAGCCCTAGCGGGAGGGCCGGACTCCTACAATGAGCAGTTCTTC. Protein: CASSSKALAGGPDSYNEQFF.

The chain is built from TRBV7-2 and TRBJ2-5; 8 nucleotides line up with TRBD2. V shed 5 bases and J 4 bases; nucleotides not matched to a gene: 9. Per germline, CDR1 SGHTA and CDR2 FQGNSA. The CDR3 extends over 15 amino acids. The CDR3 bases are TGTGCCAGCAGCCCCCGTGCCCGGGGGGGAGAGACCCAGTACTTC. It translates to CASSPRARGGETQYF.

The chain has TRBV18 and TRBJ2-5, with 11 bases aligning to TRBD2. The CDR3 has 20 residues. V was pared by 0 bases and J by 2 bases, with 14 bases of the junction left unmatched. The germline gives CDR1 KGHSH, CDR2 LQKENI. CDR3 DNA sequence: TGTGCCAGCTCACCACCTTGGTCTAGCGGGGGGTTCGGAGATCAAGAGACCCAGTACTTC. Its translation is CASSPPWSSGGFGDQETQYF.

This sequence joins TRBV3-1 (or the pseudogene TRBV3-2) and TRBJ2-3; 10 nucleotides agree with TRBD2. The CDR3 is made up of 17 amino acids. Losses at the gene ends were 1 base for V and 8 bases for J; bases not matched to a gene: 12. Per the germline V gene, CDR1 is LGHDT and CDR2 is YNNKEL (reference sequence). The DNA for the CDR3 is TGTGCCAGCAGCCAAGTTCTAGTAGCGGGAGGATCCGGTACGCAGTATTTT. As protein: CASSQVLVAGGSGTQYF.